The 20 T cell receptor beta chains presented below share a single source sample, sequenced in a study of cytomegalovirus exposure and HLA in healthy donors. 60 Vbeta and 13 Jbeta primers were used in PCR. Produced via immunoSEQ multiplex PCR; TCRdb's table is partial and in-frame only. The data show about 160,000 clones, with 75% to 80% seen just once and approximately 3% held by the top ten. Sequencing was performed on PBMCs. All receptors derive from a middle-aged woman in good health and CMV-seronegative.

The chain has TRBV28 and TRBJ1-6; the match to TRBD1 covers 8 bases. The V gene end was trimmed by 6 bases and the J gene end by 9 bases; junction bases not matched to a gene: 4. CDR1 MDHEN and CDR2 SYDVKM come from the germline V gene. CDR3 length: 13 residues. CDR3 region: CASRGQEISPLHF. In DNA form, the CDR3 reads TGTGCCAGCAGGGGACAGGAGATTTCACCCCTCCACTTT.

This chain connects TRBV6-5 to TRBJ2-3, with 7 bases matching TRBD1. The trim removed 6 bases at V and 14 bases at J, leaving 11 bases unmatched. From germline, CDR1 is MNHEY and CDR2 SVGAGI. This CDR3 spans 12 amino acids. As DNA, the CDR3 is TGTGCCAGCAGGGGACAGACTGCGACGTGGTATTTT. This encodes CASRGQTATWYF.

The chain employs TRBV11-2 and TRBJ2-1; TRBD1 might be the D (6 bases). This CDR3 contains 16 residues. Germline V gene data show CDR1 as SGHAT and CDR2 as FQNNGV. The V gene lost 1 base and the J gene lost 8 bases, with 18 bases spanning the gap. The CDR3 is CASSLGNRASGYEQFF. In DNA form, the CDR3 reads TGTGCCAGCAGCTTAGGGAACAGGGCCTCGGGATATGAGCAGTTCTTC. Combining the CDR3 with reference TRBV11-2 and TRBJ2-1 gives the whole variable domain EAGVAQSPRYKIIEKRQSVAFWCNPISGHATLYWYQQILGQGPKLLIQFQNNGVVDDSQLPKDRFSAERLKGVDSTLKIQPAKLEDSAVYLCASSLGNRASGYEQFFGPGTRLTVL.

This rearrangement joins TRBV4-1 to TRBJ1-1, with TRBD1 matching over 8 bases. The germline V gene encodes CDR1 MGHRA and CDR2 YSYEKL. Losses at the gene ends were 6 bases for V and 1 base for J; bases not matched to a gene: 4. CDR3 length: 14 residues. The chain's CDR3 is CASSADRENTEAFF. The CDR3 coding sequence is TGCGCCAGCAGTGCGGACAGGGAGAACACTGAAGCTTTCTTT.

The genes are TRBV27 and TRBJ2-5, with D maybe TRBD1 (6 bases). Germline assignment: CDR1 MNHEY and CDR2 SMNVEV (reference sequence). The CDR3 totals 17 residues. V lost 3 bases and J lost 2, with 19 bases in between. In DNA form, the CDR3 reads TGTGCCAGCAGTTTTGTCGGACGTCCCGGACAGCAAGAGACCCAGTACTTC. As protein: CASSFVGRPGQQETQYF.

The CDR3 here is CASSQPPGDGYTF. Here the CDR3 DNA reads TGCGCCAGCAGCCAACCTCCAGGGGATGGCTACACCTTC. The V call is TRBV4-1, the J call TRBJ1-2; possibly TRBD1 for D (6 bases). CDR3 size: 13 residues. V was trimmed by 2 bases and J by 6 bases, leaving 10 bases between them. Germline V gene data show CDR1 as MGHRA and CDR2 as YSYEKL.

The rearrangement joins TRBV29-1 to TRBJ1-2; 10 bases line up with TRBD1. The germline gives CDR1 SQVTM, CDR2 ANQGSEA. The junction had 12 bases not matched to a gene; V was cut back by 6 bases and J by 8 bases. This CDR3 spans 14 amino acids. CDR3 DNA: TGCAGCGTCGCTCGGGACAGGGGAGATGGAGGCTACACCTTC. It codes for CSVARDRGDGGYTF. Full variable domain (missing parts from reference TRBV29-1 and TRBJ1-2): SAVISQKPSRDICQRGTSLTIQCQVDSQVTMMFWYRQQPGQSLTLIATANQGSEATYESGFVIDKFPISRPNLTFSTLTVSNMSPEDSSIYLCSVARDRGDGGYTFGSGTRLTVV.

The chain employs TRBV5-1 and TRBJ2-1, with 9 nucleotides matching TRBD1. J gave up 7 bases and V 4 bases, and 18 bases lay outside the gene matches. This CDR3 spans 18 amino acids. Germline-derived CDR1 and CDR2 are SGHRS and YFSETQ. The CDR3 region is CASSQSRGTGKWDNEQFF. CDR3 nucleotide sequence: TGCGCCAGCAGCCAATCACGGGGGACAGGGAAGTGGGATAATGAGCAGTTCTTC.

This clone has just one count. The chain has TRBV7-2 and TRBJ2-7; 11 bases line up with TRBD2. The CDR3 spans 16 residues. Germline V gene sequence: CDR1 SGHTA, CDR2 FQGNSA. J gave up 2 bases and V 3 bases, and 6 bases lay outside the gene matches. DNA of the CDR3: TGTGCCAGCAGCTTGAGCGGGACTAGCGGTACCTACGAGCAGTACTTC. Translating it yields CASSLSGTSGTYEQYF.

Only one count was recorded for this clone. V and J are TRBV6-1 and TRBJ1-2; 8 bases line up with TRBD1. Trimming took 8 bases from V and 6 from J; bases not matched to a gene: 5. The CDR3 spans 12 residues. Germline CDR1 is MNHNS and CDR2 is SASEGT. CDR3: CASGGQDDGYTF. DNA of the CDR3: TGTGCCAGCGGGGGACAGGACGATGGCTACACCTTC.

V and J are TRBV5-1 and TRBJ2-6; D is ambiguous. The length of the CDR3 is 18 residues. Germline CDR1 SGHRS, CDR2 YFSETQ. Trimming took 1 base from V and 0 from J, leaving 14 bases between them. The DNA for the CDR3 is TGCGCCAGCAGCTTGTGGCAGGTAACAAACTCTGGGGCCAACGTCCTGACTTTC. This translates into CASSLWQVTNSGANVLTF.

The chain carries TRBV19 and TRBJ1-5; D gene uncertain. The V end lost 3 bases, the J end lost 16 bases, and 16 bases lay between the germline ends. Germline CDR1 is LNHDA and CDR2 is SQIVND (reference sequence). This CDR3 comprises 12 residues. CDR3 coding DNA: TGTGCCAGTAGTATTACGGGGAGGACGTGTCATTTT. Translation: CASSITGRTCHF. Supplemented by reference TRBV19 and TRBJ1-5, the full variable domain reads DGGITQSPKYLFRKEGQNVTLSCEQNLNHDAMYWYRQDPGQGLRLIYYSQIVNDFQKGDIAEGYSVSREKKESFPLTVTSAQKNPTAFYLCASSITGRTCHFGDGTRLSIL.

The chain has TRBV14 and TRBJ2-7; 9 bases are shared with TRBD1. CDR3 length equals 17 residues. Germline V gene sequence: CDR1 SGHDN, CDR2 FVKESK. The junction had 10 bases not matched to a gene; V was cut back by 4 bases and J by 0 bases. The CDR3 bases are TGTGCCAGCAGCCCCACCACTTTGGGACAGGGCTCCTACGAGCAGTACTTC. It codes for CASSPTTLGQGSYEQYF.

The chain combines TRBV9 with TRBJ2-5; D gene ambiguous. CDR1 and CDR2 from the germline V gene are SGDLS and YYNGEE. This CDR3 is built from 15 residues. The V gene lost 0 bases and the J gene lost 1 base, with 10 bases spanning the gap. CDR3 in amino acids: CASSVGLAAQETQYF. The CDR3 DNA is TGTGCCAGCAGCGTAGGACTCGCCGCCCAAGAGACCCAGTACTTC.

The chain has TRBV7-8 and TRBJ2-1, with D possibly TRBD1 on 5 matching bases. The CDR3 runs 13 residues. Trimming shortened V by 3 bases and J by 4 bases, and 7 bases separated the two germline ends. Germline assignment: CDR1 SGHVS and CDR2 FQNEAQ. The CDR3 sequence: CASSFRGYNEQFF. CDR3 coding DNA: TGTGCCAGCAGCTTTAGGGGATACAATGAGCAGTTCTTC.

This clone was seen a handful of times. This chain links TRBV4-1 with TRBJ1-6; D gene uncertain. The CDR3 runs to 16 residues. Germline assignment: CDR1 MGHRA and CDR2 YSYEKL. The ends were cut back, 2 bases at V and 10 bases at J, with 18 bases in the middle. CDR3 residues: CASSQPGIGLGSPLHF. The CDR3 bases are TGCGCCAGCAGCCAACCGGGGATTGGACTTGGATCACCCCTCCACTTT.

This sequence joins TRBV11-2 and TRBJ1-4, with 7 bases matching TRBD1. The CDR3 has 14 residues. Germline V lookup: CDR1 SGHAT, CDR2 FQNNGV. After removal of 4 bases from V and 8 bases from J, the junction contained 7 bases not matched to a gene. Here the CDR3 reads CASSYRQGWEKLFF. The CDR3 bases are TGTGCCAGCAGCTACCGACAGGGTTGGGAAAAACTGTTTTTT.

V is TRBV27 and J is TRBJ2-2, with D maybe TRBD1 (6 bases). Trimming took 6 bases from V and 8 from J, leaving 19 bases between them. This CDR3 is built from 15 residues. The germline gives CDR1 MNHEY, CDR2 SMNVEV (reference sequence). CDR3 nucleotide sequence: TGTGCCAGCAGCTACCACGGACAGTTCCCAGGGGAGCTGTTTTTT. Its protein is CASSYHGQFPGELFF.

This clone turned up a few times. This rearrangement joins TRBV7-9 to TRBJ2-7; 8 bases are shared with TRBD1. CDR1 is SEHNR and CDR2 is FQNEAQ in the germline V gene (reference sequence). After removal of 5 bases from V and 2 bases from J, the junction contained 2 bases not matched to a gene. The CDR3 runs to 13 residues. The CDR3 nucleotides read TGTGCCAGCAGCCAGGACAGGGCCTACGAGCAGTACTTC. This encodes CASSQDRAYEQYF.

The rearrangement uses TRBV4-1 and TRBJ2-1, with D possibly TRBD1 on 6 matching bases. CDR3 length: 15 residues. Germline V CDR1 and CDR2: MGHRA, YSYEKL. V dropped 2 bases and J dropped 8 bases, with 16 bases sitting between them. Here the CDR3 reads CASSQTGYGNYEQFF. Here the CDR3 DNA reads TGCGCCAGCAGCCAAACAGGGTATGGTAACTATGAGCAGTTCTTC.